Listed here are 16 T cell receptor beta chains from one sample, sequenced in a study of blood T cell repertoires in COVID-19. Using immunoSEQ multiplex PCR, the repertoire was profiled, and TCRdb retains in-frame clones only, with some absent. The sample has about 400,000 clones, roughly 87% seen once. The sequencing sample was made of PBMCs or T cells enriched from blood (not recorded which). These receptors were collected from a woman in her thirties who had recovered from COVID-19.

V gene TRBV4-1 combines with J gene TRBJ2-6; D is unresolved. This CDR3 region has 16 residues. Germline lookup yields CDR1 MGHRA and CDR2 YSYEKL. Trimming cost V 0 bases and J 2 bases, with 8 bases left between them. The CDR3 nucleotides read TGCGCCAGCAGCCAAGATCCTGCAGCTGGGGCCAACGTCCTGACTTTC. It encodes CASSQDPAAGANVLTF.

The chain is built from TRBV7-2 and TRBJ2-5; 16 nucleotides match TRBD2. V was clipped by 5 bases and J by 4 bases; unmatched bases: 7. The CDR3 totals 17 residues. The germline CDR1 and CDR2 sequences are SGHTA and FQGNSA. CDR3 in DNA: TGTGCCAGCAGCCAGGGGACTAGCGGGAGGGCCGGAGAGACCCAGTACTTC. Its translation is CASSQGTSGRAGETQYF.

The chain has TRBV6-5 and TRBJ2-1; D possibly corresponds to TRBD2 (6 bases). The CDR3 is 13 residues long. The germline CDR1 and CDR2 sequences are MNHEY and SVGAGI. With 7 bases removed from V and 8 bases from J, the gap between germline ends came to 15 bases. In DNA form, the CDR3 reads TGTGCCAGCACCCCAACGGGGGTCGATGAGCAGTTCTTC. Translated: CASTPTGVDEQFF.

The gene calls are TRBV28 and TRBJ1-5; the match to TRBD1 covers 9 bases. V shed 8 bases and J 6 bases; nucleotides not matched to a gene: 5. The CDR3 has 13 amino acids. The germline gives CDR1 MDHEN, CDR2 SYDVKM. The CDR3 coding sequence is TGTGCCAGCCAGGGGGACAGGGCTCAGCCCCAGCATTTT. It codes for CASQGDRAQPQHF.

V is TRBV5-1 and J is TRBJ1-4; a weak D match, TRBD1 (5 bases). Germline CDR1 SGHRS, CDR2 YFSETQ. The CDR3 runs to 17 residues. V lost 0 bases, J lost 2 bases, and 14 bases lay in between. DNA for the CDR3: TGCGCCAGCAGCTTGGAAGGGCAGGGAAGGACTAATGAAAAACTGTTTTTT. As protein: CASSLEGQGRTNEKLFF.

This CDR3 reads CAISEDSRYGYTF. CDR3 coding DNA: TGTGCCATCAGTGAGGACAGCAGGTATGGCTACACCTTC. This chain uses TRBV10-3 with TRBJ1-2, with D perhaps TRBD1 (5 bases). V shed 2 bases and J shed 5 bases, with 9 bases lying between them. Germline V gives CDR1 ENHRY, CDR2 SYGVKD. The CDR3 is made up of 13 amino acids.

This clone showed up just a few times. This sequence joins TRBV3-1 (or the pseudogene TRBV3-2) and TRBJ2-1, with TRBD2 identical over 8 bases. The CDR3 length is 16 residues. Germline V gene data show CDR1 as LGHDT and CDR2 as YNNKEL (reference sequence). The trim removed 1 base at V and 7 bases at J, leaving 9 bases unmatched. Written as DNA, the CDR3 is TGTGCCAGCAGCCAAGGATACGGGAGGGCGGGGAATGAGCAGTTCTTC. Translating it yields CASSQGYGRAGNEQFF.

CDR3 nucleotides: TGCGCCAGCAGCTACGGGACAGGGAACTTGCACGAGCAGTACTTC. Translation gives CASSYGTGNLHEQYF. V is TRBV5-1 and J is TRBJ2-7; TRBD1 matches at 9 bases. There are 15 residues in the CDR3. The V segment lost 3 bases and the J segment 5 bases; nucleotides outside the gene matches: 9. Germline lookup yields CDR1 SGHRS and CDR2 YFSETQ.

V usage is TRBV14 and J usage is TRBJ1-1; D might be TRBD1 (5 bases). This CDR3 is built from 16 residues. The germline V and J ends were trimmed by 5 bases and 3 bases, with 19 bases remaining between them. Germline V lookup: CDR1 SGHDN, CDR2 FVKESK. In DNA form, the CDR3 reads TGTGCCAGCAGCTTATCCGGGGGAGGGGAGTACACTGAAGCTTTCTTT. This translates into CASSLSGGGEYTEAFF.

The chain couples TRBV21-1 to TRBJ2-5; TRBD1 reflects the table's D call only, with no check against the DNA. TRBV21-1 has pseudogene status. The CDR3 runs to 14 residues. This CDR3 reads CASSKLGARETQYF. CDR3 nucleotides: TGTGCCAGCAGCAAATTGGGGGCGAGGGAGACCCAGTACTTC.

The genes are TRBV6-5 and TRBJ1-5; D is unresolved. The length of the CDR3 is 14 residues. Germline V lookup: CDR1 MNHEY, CDR2 SVGAGI. Trimming shortened V by 7 bases and J by 3 bases, and 13 bases separated the two germline ends. The chain's CDR3 is CASTPVTVNQPQHF. The CDR3 DNA follows: TGTGCCAGCACCCCGGTGACTGTCAATCAGCCCCAGCATTTT.

This clone was observed a few times. V gene TRBV28 combines with J gene TRBJ1-2; D not certain. Between the trimmed V and J ends, which lost 5 bases and 2 bases, there was a span of 12 bases. Germline V gene sequence: CDR1 MDHEN, CDR2 SYDVKM. This CDR3 is built from 14 residues. In DNA form, the CDR3 reads TGTGCCAGCAGTCCTACAGCCGGAAACTATGGCTACACCTTC. This gives the protein CASSPTAGNYGYTF.

This clone was observed once. The rearrangement links TRBV5-1 to TRBJ2-3, with 8 bases lining up with TRBD2. The V and J ends lost 4 bases and 1 base, in that order; junction bases with no gene match: 8. CDR3 length equals 16 residues. Per germline, CDR1 SGHRS and CDR2 YFSETQ. CDR3: CASSPRPAGGTDTQYF. CDR3 nucleotide sequence: TGCGCCAGCAGCCCACGCCCAGCGGGAGGCACAGATACGCAGTATTTT. The full variable domain, its missing parts supplied by reference TRBV5-1 and TRBJ2-3, is KAGVTQTPRYLIKTRGQQVTLSCSPISGHRSVSWYQQTPGQGLQFLFEYFSETQRNKGNFPGRFSGRQFSNSRSEMNVSTLELGDSALYLCASSPRPAGGTDTQYFGPGTRLTVL.

The chain joins TRBV28 to TRBJ1-1; D ambiguous. The CDR3 runs to 12 residues. The ends were cut back, 2 bases at V and 10 bases at J, with 11 bases in the middle. Germline loops: CDR1 MDHEN, CDR2 SYDVKM. This chain's CDR3 is CASSLRPGSAFF. The CDR3 DNA reads as TGTGCCAGCAGTTTAAGGCCGGGTTCAGCTTTCTTT.

This chain joins TRBV19 and TRBJ2-2; possibly TRBD2 for D (5 bases). V gave up 0 bases and J gave up 7 bases, with 9 bases separating them. This CDR3 comprises 14 residues. Germline lookup yields CDR1 LNHDA and CDR2 SQIVND (reference sequence). CDR3 sequence: CASSIELVGGELFF. DNA for the CDR3: TGTGCCAGTAGTATAGAACTAGTCGGCGGGGAGCTGTTTTTT. The variable domain in full, with the rest retrieved from reference TRBV19 and TRBJ2-2, is DGGITQSPKYLFRKEGQNVTLSCEQNLNHDAMYWYRQDPGQGLRLIYYSQIVNDFQKGDIAEGYSVSREKKESFPLTVTSAQKNPTAFYLCASSIELVGGELFFGEGSRLTVL.

V is TRBV29-1 and J is TRBJ2-1; TRBD2 is a possible D gene (7 bases). The CDR3 has 11 amino acids. Trimming removed 8 bases at V and 12 bases at J, with 17 bases between. Per the germline V gene, CDR1 is SQVTM and CDR2 is ANQGSEA. The CDR3 sequence: CSRGGDIPQFF. The CDR3 DNA reads TGCAGCAGGGGGGGGGACATTCCGCAGTTCTTC.